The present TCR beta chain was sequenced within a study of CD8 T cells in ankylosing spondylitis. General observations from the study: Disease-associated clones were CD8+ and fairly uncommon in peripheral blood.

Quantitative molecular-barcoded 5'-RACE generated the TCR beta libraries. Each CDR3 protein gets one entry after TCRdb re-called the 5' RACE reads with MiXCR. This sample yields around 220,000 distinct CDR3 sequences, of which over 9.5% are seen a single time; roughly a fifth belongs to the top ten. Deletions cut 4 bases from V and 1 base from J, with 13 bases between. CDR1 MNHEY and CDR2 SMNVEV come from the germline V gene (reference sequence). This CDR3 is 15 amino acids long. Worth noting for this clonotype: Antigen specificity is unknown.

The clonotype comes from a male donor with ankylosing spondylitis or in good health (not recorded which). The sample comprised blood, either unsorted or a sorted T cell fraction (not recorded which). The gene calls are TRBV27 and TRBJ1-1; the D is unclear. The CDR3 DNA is TGTGCCAGCAGTTCCCCCAGACGGCCGAACACTGAAGCTTTCTTT. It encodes CASSSPRRPNTEAFF.